The 25 T cell receptor beta chains below were found in one sample sequenced in a study of blood T cell repertoires in COVID-19. The protocol was immunoSEQ multiplex PCR, while the TCRdb copy is restricted to in-frame clones and leaves out a portion. The table shows fewer than 35,000 clones, with around 89% occurring only once. Sequenced: peripheral blood. These receptors were obtained from a man between 60 and 75 years old with active COVID-19.

This clone is a singleton in its sample. The chain employs TRBV7-2 and TRBJ2-5, with D maybe TRBD2 (6 bases). Per the germline V gene, CDR1 is SGHTA and CDR2 is FQGNSA. V shed 3 bases and J shed 4 bases, with 15 bases lying between them. The CDR3 runs 15 residues. For the CDR3, the DNA is TGTGCCAGCAGCTTCGATCTGGGACTCCCAGAGACCCAGTACTTC. Protein sequence: CASSFDLGLPETQYF.

V and J are TRBV6-6 and TRBJ1-3, with 8 bases aligning to TRBD1. Germline trimming cut 2 bases from V and 4 bases from J; bases unmatched to any gene: 7. The CDR3 covers 16 residues. Germline lookup yields CDR1 MNHNY and CDR2 SVGAGI (reference sequence). The CDR3 spells CASSYRTTGAGNTIYF. For the CDR3, the DNA is TGTGCCAGCAGTTACCGGACGACAGGGGCCGGAAACACCATATATTTT.

The CDR3 coding sequence is TGTGCCAGCAGTTACGCGCAGACTAGCGGCGGCAACGAGCAGTACTTC. Translating it yields CASSYAQTSGGNEQYF. The chain carries TRBV6-2 or TRBV6-3 and TRBJ2-7, with TRBD2 matching 9 bases. The CDR3 runs to 16 residues. V lost 2 bases to trimming and J lost 5 bases; unmatched junction nucleotides: 10. Germline lookup yields CDR1 MNHEY and CDR2 SVGEGT.

This chain connects TRBV28 to TRBJ1-1; perhaps TRBD1 as D (6 bases). The CDR3 totals 13 residues. Germline CDR1 MDHEN, CDR2 SYDVKM. Trimming cost V 8 bases and J 0 bases, with 10 bases left between them. The CDR3 sequence is CASCRGMNTEAFF. As DNA, the CDR3 is TGTGCCAGCTGCAGGGGTATGAACACTGAAGCTTTCTTT.

The J gene is TRBJ1-2, the V gene TRBV6-6; D remains unclear. The germline CDR1 and CDR2 sequences are MNHNY and SVGAGI (reference sequence). There are 14 residues in the CDR3. Trimming left V 2 bases short and J 0 bases short, with 7 bases between. CDR3 nucleotides: TGTGCCAGCAGTTACATAGCAGCTAACTATGGCTACACCTTC. Amino acids: CASSYIAANYGYTF.

In its sample, this clone was seen once. The chain links TRBV6-6 to TRBJ2-5; 10 bases fit TRBD2. CDR1 is MNHNY, CDR2 SVGAGI, per germline (reference sequence). J lost 5 bases, V lost 6 bases, and 6 bases had no gene match. CDR3 length: 14 amino acids. The CDR3 spells CASRPTSGVETQYF. In DNA, the CDR3 is TGTGCCAGCAGACCCACTAGCGGGGTGGAGACCCAGTACTTC.

As for this clone: This same CDR3 is encoded by further DNA sequences in the sample. The chain links TRBV11-2 to TRBJ2-7; D not certain. CDR3 size: 11 residues. The V end was cut by 8 bases, the J end by 1 base, with 6 bases between. Germline CDR1 reads SGHAT; CDR2 reads FQNNGV. CDR3 sequence (DNA): TGTGCCAGCTCGAGGTCCTACGAGCAGTACTTC. Protein sequence: CASSRSYEQYF.

This chain connects TRBV5-1 to TRBJ2-3, with 14 bases fitting TRBD2. There are 17 residues in the CDR3. In germline, CDR1 is SGHRS, CDR2 YFSETQ. Trimming at V came to 4 bases and at J to 5 bases, leaving 9 bases not matched to a gene. This chain's CDR3 is CASSPLTSGGAKDTQYF. Here the CDR3 DNA reads TGCGCCAGCAGCCCGTTGACTAGCGGGGGGGCGAAAGATACGCAGTATTTT. The full variable domain, with the rest looked up from reference TRBV5-1 and TRBJ2-3, is KAGVTQTPRYLIKTRGQQVTLSCSPISGHRSVSWYQQTPGQGLQFLFEYFSETQRNKGNFPGRFSGRQFSNSRSEMNVSTLELGDSALYLCASSPLTSGGAKDTQYFGPGTRLTVL.

The rearrangement uses TRBV10-1 and TRBJ2-7, with TRBD2 matching over 8 bases. CDR1 is WNHNN and CDR2 is SYGVQD in the germline V gene (reference sequence). The CDR3 totals 15 residues. Losses at the gene ends were 2 bases for V and 9 bases for J; bases not matched to a gene: 12. In nucleotides, the CDR3 is TGCGCCAGCAGTGAGAGACTAGCGCCCTTGGGTAGGCAGTACTTC. This encodes CASSERLAPLGRQYF.

This chain joins TRBV21-1 and TRBJ2-3; the DNA was not used to check the table's D call, TRBD1. TRBV21-1 is annotated as a pseudogene. This CDR3 comprises 16 residues. CDR3 nucleotide sequence: TGTGCCAGCAGCAATCCCACAGGGGCTAGCACAGATACGCAGTATTTT. Translating it yields CASSNPTGASTDTQYF.

This clone appeared once. V is TRBV28 and J is TRBJ1-2; 9 bases match TRBD1. The V and J ends lost 4 bases and 7 bases, in that order; junction bases with no gene match: 7. Germline CDR1 reads MDHEN; CDR2 reads SYDVKM. The CDR3 runs 14 residues. Written as DNA, the CDR3 is TGTGCCAGCAGTTCTGGGGGACAGGGAGTTGGCTACACCTTC. Protein product: CASSSGGQGVGYTF.

This rearrangement joins TRBV2 to TRBJ1-4; 9 nucleotides align to TRBD1. Germline V gene lookup returns CDR1 SNHLY and CDR2 FYNNEI. Trimming at V came to 5 bases and at J to 8 bases, leaving 9 bases not matched to a gene. The CDR3 has 15 residues. CDR3 nucleotides: TGTGCCAGCAGTAACAGGGGGCTTTCGGGGGAAAAACTGTTTTTT. Translating it yields CASSNRGLSGEKLFF.

The chain recombines TRBV9 with TRBJ1-5; D is uncertain. With 0 bases removed from V and 0 bases from J, the gap between germline ends came to 7 bases. The CDR3 is 15 residues long. Germline V gives CDR1 SGDLS, CDR2 YYNGEE. CDR3 residues: CASSVDSYSNQPQHF. The CDR3 nucleotides are TGTGCCAGCAGCGTAGACAGCTATAGCAATCAGCCCCAGCATTTT.

The chain has TRBV2 and TRBJ2-5, with 14 bases lining up with TRBD2. V lost 9 bases to trimming and J lost 9 bases; unmatched junction nucleotides: 21. Germline V gene sequence: CDR1 SNHLY, CDR2 FYNNEI. The CDR3 consists of 18 residues. In DNA form, the CDR3 reads TGTGCCAGTAATCCGGGACTAGCGGGGGTACCCGACCCTGGGGCCCAGTACTTC. This encodes CASNPGLAGVPDPGAQYF.

This clone appeared once. The chain recombines TRBV4-3 with TRBJ2-3, with 8 positions matching TRBD1. The CDR3 is 15 residues long. Trimming took 3 bases from V and 3 from J; bases not matched to a gene: 5. Per germline, CDR1 LGHNA and CDR2 YSLEER. CDR3: CASSQDREWTDTQYF. As DNA, the CDR3 is TGCGCCAGCAGCCAGGACAGGGAATGGACAGATACGCAGTATTTT.

The chain joins TRBV6-4 to TRBJ2-2; 14 nucleotides line up with TRBD2. Germline loops: CDR1 MRHNA, CDR2 SNTAGT. V gave up 8 bases and J gave up 4 bases; unmatched junction bases: 6. The CDR3 sequence is 16 residues long. DNA for the CDR3: TGTGCCAGCCGGAGGACTAGCGGGGGGACCACCGGGGAGCTGTTTTTT. This encodes CASRRTSGGTTGELFF.

The CDR3 DNA reads as TGTGCCAGCAGCGGCGCGGGTTATAACTATGGCTACACCTTC. Its translation: CASSGAGYNYGYTF. The chain couples TRBV9 to TRBJ1-2; D uncertain. This CDR3 has 14 residues. Trimming took off 3 bases at V and 1 base at J, with 10 bases between the two ends. Looked up from germline, CDR1 is SGDLS and CDR2 is YYNGEE. The full variable domain, rest sourced from reference TRBV9 and TRBJ1-2, is DSGVTQTPKHLITATGQRVTLRCSPRSGDLSVYWYQQSLDQGLQFLIQYYNGEERAKGNILERFSAQQFPDLHSELNLSSLELGDSALYFCASSGAGYNYGYTFGSGTRLTVV.

The rearrangement links TRBV6-5 to TRBJ2-7; 9 nucleotides line up with TRBD1. V was clipped by 5 bases and J by 4 bases; unmatched bases: 9. CDR1 and CDR2 (germline): MNHEY, SVGAGI. This CDR3 spans 15 amino acids. CDR3 loop: CASSPGTGPFYEQYF. CDR3 bases: TGTGCCAGCAGTCCCGGGACAGGGCCATTTTACGAGCAGTACTTC.

V is TRBV4-1 and J is TRBJ2-6; D is undetermined. V shed 1 base and J shed 3 bases, with 16 bases lying between them. The CDR3 runs to 18 residues. The germline CDR1 and CDR2 sequences are MGHRA and YSYEKL. CDR3 amino acids: CASSQVAQSLVGANVLTF. DNA for the CDR3: TGCGCCAGCAGCCAAGTTGCCCAGTCCCTCGTTGGGGCCAACGTCCTGACTTTC.

The chain recombines TRBV5-1 with TRBJ1-2; tentatively, D is TRBD1 (5 bases). The V and J ends lost 0 bases and 8 bases respectively, with 14 bases between them. In germline, CDR1 is SGHRS, CDR2 YFSETQ. This CDR3 is 14 amino acids long. CDR3 bases: TGCGCCAGCAGCTTGGACCGCGGGACGTGGGGCTACACCTTC. It specifies CASSLDRGTWGYTF.

The chain combines TRBV2 with TRBJ1-2; D remains ambiguous. V gave up 5 bases and J gave up 4 bases, with 5 bases separating them. This CDR3 is built from 11 residues. CDR1 is SNHLY and CDR2 is FYNNEI in the germline V gene. The CDR3 loop is CASSNGYGYTF. The DNA for the CDR3 is TGTGCCAGCAGTAACGGCTATGGCTACACCTTC.

J is TRBJ1-1 and V is TRBV6-1, with 8 bases fitting TRBD1. This CDR3 has 14 residues. The V gene end was trimmed by 2 bases and the J gene end by 1 base; junction bases not matched to a gene: 0. Germline V CDR1 and CDR2: MNHNS, SASEGT. The DNA of the CDR3 is TGTGCCAGCAGTGAACAGGGGGCGAACACTGAAGCTTTCTTT. Protein sequence: CASSEQGANTEAFF.

The chain couples TRBV5-8 to TRBJ1-2; possible D gene TRBD1, 5 bases. The CDR3 is made up of 14 amino acids. Looked up from germline, CDR1 is SGHTS and CDR2 is YDEGEE. V was clipped by 3 bases and J by 4 bases, with 13 bases between them. DNA of the CDR3: TGTGCCAGCAGCTCTCGTCTAGGGGTCTATGGCTACACCTTC. Amino acids: CASSSRLGVYGYTF.

Written as DNA, the CDR3 is TGTGCCAGCAGCTTCCTCCCGGGACTAGCGGGGGGGCGGGAGCAGTTCTTC. Protein sequence: CASSFLPGLAGGREQFF. The chain links TRBV7-2 to TRBJ2-1; 16 bases line up with TRBD2. Trimming at V came to 3 bases and at J to 10 bases, leaving 9 bases not matched to a gene. The germline V gene encodes CDR1 SGHTA and CDR2 FQGNSA. The CDR3 is made up of 17 amino acids. Full variable domain (rest looked up from reference TRBV7-2 and TRBJ2-1): GAGVSQSPSNKVTEKGKDVELRCDPISGHTALYWYRQSLGQGLEFLIYFQGNSAPDKSGLPSDRFSAERTGGSVSTLTIQRTQQEDSAVYLCASSFLPGLAGGREQFFGPGTRLTVL.

The chain joins TRBV20-1 to TRBJ1-2; 10 positions agree with TRBD1. J lost 3 bases, V lost 3 bases, and 7 bases had no gene match. This CDR3 contains 15 residues. The V gene's germline CDR1 is DFQATT and CDR2 SNEGSKA (reference sequence). The CDR3 DNA follows: TGCAGTGCTAGTGCCCTTGGACAGGGGGACTATGGCTACACCTTC. Its translation is CSASALGQGDYGYTF.